This TCR beta chain was obtained from a study of regulatory T cells in long-lasting Graves disease. Study-wide points: Exclusively peripheral blood, rather than thyroid tissue, was studied. Persistent cases of Graves' showed reduced TCR diversity relative to newly diagnosed patients.

According to the study, TCR beta libraries were built with iRepertoire HTBI primers and CDR3-region Arm-PCR. One entry per CDR3 protein, called by TCRdb with MiXCR from the multiplex PCR reads. The sample has approximately 470,000 distinct CDR3 sequences, about a sixth seen once. CDR3 length: 15 amino acids. CDR1 KGHSH and CDR2 LQKENI come from the germline V gene. Time point noted: newly diagnosed GD, antithyroid drugs for less than 3 months. With RNA extracted from PBMCs as input, the TCR library was made. From each patient, roughly 9 milliliters of peripheral blood was drawn and collected into an EDTA anticoagulant tube. As concerns this clonotype: Antigen: not known. A single base separates this from a much larger clone, so it may be a read error.

The sample was also reused in another study, on T cells in Graves' hyperthyroidism and ophthalmopathy. That report adds: HTBI primers were employed in a first-round RT-PCR of the TCR CDR3.

The sequences come from peripheral blood mononuclear cells (PBMCs), collected at new diagnosis, from a patient treated with antithyroid drugs. The receptor was isolated from a man aged 40-50 years with Graves disease. V usage is TRBV18 and J usage is TRBJ2-5, with 10 bases identical to TRBD1. The CDR3 bases are TGTGCCAGCTCACTCACGGGACAGGGGACCGATGAGCAGCTCTTC. It yields the protein CASSLTGQGTDEQLF.